One sample yielded the 4 T cell receptor beta chains listed below, sequenced in a study of cytomegalovirus exposure and HLA in healthy donors. Researchers ran the PCR with 60 Vbeta and 13 Jbeta primers. The method was immunoSEQ multiplex PCR; TCRdb's version includes in-frame clones alone and lacks a portion of them. The sample carries 90,000 to 120,000 clones, around 69% recorded once. The source material was PBMCs. The receptor source for this set is a man aged 18 to 29 in good health and CMV-seronegative.

The V and J genes are TRBV21-1 and TRBJ1-6; the DNA was not used to check the table's D call, TRBD1. TRBV21-1 is recorded as a pseudogene. CDR3 length equals 18 residues. The CDR3 nucleotides are TGTGCCAGCAGCAAAGCGGGACAGGGCGACTCCTATAATTCACCCCTCCACTTT. As protein: CASSKAGQGDSYNSPLHF.

This rearrangement joins TRBV19 to TRBJ2-5, with 9 bases identical to TRBD1. Trimming removed 5 bases from V and 3 bases from J; junction bases left unmatched: 7. This CDR3 has 15 amino acids. Per the germline V gene, CDR1 is LNHDA and CDR2 is SQIVND (reference sequence). The DNA of the CDR3 is TGTGCCAGTAGTTTACAGGGACAGGGAAAAGAGACCCAGTACTTC. It yields the protein CASSLQGQGKETQYF.

This clone was detected only a few times. The chain uses TRBV7-9 and TRBJ1-2; tentatively, D is TRBD1 (5 bases). Trimming removed 5 bases at V and 5 bases at J, with 15 bases between. This CDR3 contains 14 residues. CDR1 is SEHNR and CDR2 is FQNEAQ in the germline V gene (reference sequence). CDR3 bases: TGTGCCAGCAGCGGTCTAGGGGCTGTTTATGGCTACACCTTC. Amino acid sequence: CASSGLGAVYGYTF.

In its sample, this clone was seen a few times. The chain recombines TRBV19 with TRBJ1-5, with D possibly TRBD1 on 5 matching bases. Germline loops: CDR1 LNHDA, CDR2 SQIVND (reference sequence). Trimming shortened V by 4 bases and J by 0 bases, and 16 bases separated the two germline ends. This CDR3 has 17 amino acids. For the CDR3, the DNA is TGTGCCAGTAGTAGGGGACTGGGGGAGAATAGCAATCAGCCCCAGCATTTT. This sequence encodes CASSRGLGENSNQPQHF.